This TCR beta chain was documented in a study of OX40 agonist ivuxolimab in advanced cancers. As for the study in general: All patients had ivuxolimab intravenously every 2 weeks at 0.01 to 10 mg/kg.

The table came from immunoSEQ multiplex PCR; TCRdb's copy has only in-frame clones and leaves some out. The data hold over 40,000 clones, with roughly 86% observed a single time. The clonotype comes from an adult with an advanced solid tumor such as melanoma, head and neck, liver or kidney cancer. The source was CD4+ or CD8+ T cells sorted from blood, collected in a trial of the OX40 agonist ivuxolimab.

The CDR3 region is CASSRLAGGYNEQFF. The CDR3 nucleotides read TGTGCCAGCAGCCGACTAGCGGGAGGCTACAATGAGCAGTTCTTC. The chain joins TRBV7-9 to TRBJ2-1; 13 bases align to TRBD2. Trimming removed 5 bases from V and 3 bases from J; junction bases left unmatched: 1. Germline V gene data show CDR1 as SEHNR and CDR2 as FQNEAQ (reference sequence). The CDR3 loop spans 15 amino acids.